This T cell receptor beta chain was obtained from a study of T-cell memory formation after mild COVID-19. This clonotype was seen a few times. CDR1 is SEHNR and CDR2 is FQNEAQ in the germline V gene (reference sequence). The length of the CDR3 is 17 residues. V gave up 4 bases and J gave up 3 bases; unmatched junction bases: 15. Using its own MiXCR run on the 5' RACE reads, TCRdb lists one record per CDR3 protein. This sample carries 550,000 to 700,000 distinct CDR3 sequences, 17% of them seen once, and the ten largest clones take roughly 7.7%. Sequencing was performed on PBMCs or a T cell subset sorted from them (not recorded which). This receptor was identified in an adult woman who had mild COVID-19 (a few samples of this study predate the infection). Cell type and time point are not known. This sequence joins TRBV7-9 and TRBJ2-7; 7 positions match TRBD1. Here the CDR3 reads CASSSTAPGQNLYEQYF. CDR3 coding DNA: TGTGCCAGCAGCTCGACGGCCCCGGGACAGAATCTCTACGAGCAGTACTTC.